This paragraph covers one T cell receptor beta chain sequence. Between the trimmed V and J ends, which lost 3 bases and 3 bases, there was a span of 8 bases. Germline V gene sequence: CDR1 SGHRS, CDR2 YFSETQ. This CDR3 is built from 13 residues. Method: immunoSEQ multiplex PCR; TCRdb's copy keeps in-frame clones and lacks some. The table records approximately 24,000 clones, about 91% of them present only once. This record comes from a study of lymphopenia after photon versus proton radiotherapy. The origin of this receptor is a man in his fifties with gastric cancer. The chain recombines TRBV5-1 with TRBJ2-3; no definite D call. Source: peripheral blood, taken from a patient treated with photon-based radiotherapy. Here the CDR3 reads CASSSKATDTQYF. CDR3 DNA: TGCGCCAGCAGCTCTAAAGCAACAGATACGCAGTATTTT.